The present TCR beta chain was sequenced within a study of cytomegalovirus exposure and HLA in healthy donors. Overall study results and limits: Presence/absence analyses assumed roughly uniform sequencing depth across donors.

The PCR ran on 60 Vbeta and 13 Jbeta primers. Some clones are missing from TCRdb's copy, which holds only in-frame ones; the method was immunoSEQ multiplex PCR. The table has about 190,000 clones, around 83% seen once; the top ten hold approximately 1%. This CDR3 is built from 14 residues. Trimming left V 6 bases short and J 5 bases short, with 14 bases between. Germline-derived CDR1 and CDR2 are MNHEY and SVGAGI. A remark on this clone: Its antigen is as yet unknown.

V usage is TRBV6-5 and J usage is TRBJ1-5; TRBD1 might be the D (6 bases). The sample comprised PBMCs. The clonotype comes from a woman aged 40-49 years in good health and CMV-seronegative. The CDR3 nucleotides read TGTGCCAGCAGGGCGGGGGCGGCCTATCAGCCCCAGCATTTT. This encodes CASRAGAAYQPQHF.